This TCR beta chain derives from a study of blood T cells in healthy people across ages. A second PCR, run for about 7 to 11 cycles, used a sample-barcoded 5' primer plus a J-beta primer mix. TCRdb redid the calling of the 5' RACE reads with MiXCR, one entry per CDR3 protein. The table lists about 1.6 million distinct CDR3 sequences, about 35% of them singletons. This clonotype was detected once. CDR3 length: 17 amino acids. CDR1 SGHRS and CDR2 YFSETQ come from the germline V gene. J lost 0 bases, V lost 5 bases, and 9 bases had no gene match. The clonotype was recovered from a woman in her thirties in good health. Sample: blood. V and J are TRBV5-1 and TRBJ1-4; 8 bases align to TRBD1. CDR3 protein: CASRPTGDTATNEKLFF. The CDR3, as DNA: TGCGCCAGCAGACCGACAGGGGATACTGCAACTAATGAAAAACTGTTTTTT. Combining the CDR3 with reference TRBV5-1 and TRBJ1-4 gives the whole variable domain KAGVTQTPRYLIKTRGQQVTLSCSPISGHRSVSWYQQTPGQGLQFLFEYFSETQRNKGNFPGRFSGRQFSNSRSEMNVSTLELGDSALYLCASRPTGDTATNEKLFFGSGTQLSVL.